Listed here are 2 T cell receptor beta chains from one sample, sequenced in a study of a mutant IDH1 vaccine in newly diagnosed glioma. Sample time point: week 35, safety follow-up. In every dose of vaccine, 300 ug of mutant IDH1 20-mer peptide was given alongside topical imiquimod. The protocol was immunoSEQ multiplex PCR, while the TCRdb copy is restricted to in-frame clones and leaves out a portion. The sample lists just over 65,000 clones, roughly 83% occurring once. No antigens are known for them. The material sequenced was PBMCs, taken from a glioma patient whose treatment included an IDH1 peptide vaccine. These TCRs come from a man aged 18 to 30 with glioma.

The rearrangement uses TRBV12-5 and TRBJ2-7, with TRBD2 as a possible D gene (6 bases). The germline V and J ends were trimmed by 8 bases and 7 bases, with 15 bases remaining between them. The CDR3 is 12 residues long. CDR1 LGHNT and CDR2 FRNRAP come from the germline V gene. This CDR3 reads CASPRGKGEQYF. CDR3 DNA sequence: TGTGCTAGTCCCCGCGGGAAGGGGGAGCAGTACTTC.

The V call is TRBV6-1, the J call TRBJ1-5, with a tentative D call TRBD1 (5 bases). V dropped 4 bases and J dropped 0 bases, with 16 bases sitting between them. There are 17 residues in the CDR3. Per germline, CDR1 MNHNS and CDR2 SASEGT. The CDR3 reads CASSVTANTYSNQPQHF. The CDR3, as DNA: TGTGCCAGCAGTGTGACAGCGAATACGTATAGCAATCAGCCCCAGCATTTT.